This TCR beta chain was observed in a study of cytomegalovirus exposure and HLA in healthy donors. Study findings and constraints: TCR beta chains numbering 150 to 200 were designated cytomegalovirus-associated. Using the classifier, cytomegalovirus status was reportedly diagnosed with high specificity and sensitivity. Whilst most TCR sequences proved rare, a subset of public TCRs occurred across many donors. In an earlier analysis, about 87% or about 30%: the productive usage of most TCR beta V segments.

Primers for the PCR totalled 60 Vbeta and 13 Jbeta. Produced via immunoSEQ multiplex PCR; TCRdb's table is partial and in-frame only. The data show over 200,000 clones, approximately 81% seen once. Regarding this clone: Its antigen is undetermined. One end of the junction fails to match germline, which may point to a read error.

Germline V gene sequence: CDR1 SEHNR, CDR2 FQNEAQ (reference sequence). The CDR3 is 16 residues long. This clonotype was obtained from a human donor in good health. Sequencing was done on a sample of PBMCs. The V and J genes are TRBV7-9 and TRBJ2-5, with 10 bases lining up with TRBD1. The CDR3 loop reads CSSSLAVGQGRETQYF. Written as DNA, the CDR3 is TGTTCCAGCAGCTTAGCTGTGGGACAGGGGAGGGAGACCCAGTACTTC.